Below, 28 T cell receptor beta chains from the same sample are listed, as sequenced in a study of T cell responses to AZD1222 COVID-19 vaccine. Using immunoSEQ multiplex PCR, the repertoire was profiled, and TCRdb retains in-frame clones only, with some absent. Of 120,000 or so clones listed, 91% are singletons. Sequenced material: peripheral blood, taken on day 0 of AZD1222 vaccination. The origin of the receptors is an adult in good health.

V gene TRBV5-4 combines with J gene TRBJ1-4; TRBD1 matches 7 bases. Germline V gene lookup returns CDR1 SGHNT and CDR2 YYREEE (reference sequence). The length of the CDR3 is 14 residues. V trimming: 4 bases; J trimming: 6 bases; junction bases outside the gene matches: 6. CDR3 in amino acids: CASSPGGTDEKLFF. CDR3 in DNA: TGTGCCAGCAGCCCGGGGGGGACAGATGAAAAACTGTTTTTT.

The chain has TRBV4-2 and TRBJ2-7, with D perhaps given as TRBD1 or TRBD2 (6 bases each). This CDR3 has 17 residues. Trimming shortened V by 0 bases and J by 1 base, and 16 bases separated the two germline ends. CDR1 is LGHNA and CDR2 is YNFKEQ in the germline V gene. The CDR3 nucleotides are TGTGCCAGCAGCCAAGATGGTATAGGGGGGACTTCCTACGAGCAGTACTTC. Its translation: CASSQDGIGGTSYEQYF.

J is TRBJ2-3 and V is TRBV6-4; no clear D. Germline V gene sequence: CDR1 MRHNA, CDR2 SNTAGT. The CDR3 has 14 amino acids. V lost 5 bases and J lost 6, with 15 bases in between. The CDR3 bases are TGTGCCAGCAGTCTAAATGCAGGTTTGGATACGCAGTATTTT. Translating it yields CASSLNAGLDTQYF.

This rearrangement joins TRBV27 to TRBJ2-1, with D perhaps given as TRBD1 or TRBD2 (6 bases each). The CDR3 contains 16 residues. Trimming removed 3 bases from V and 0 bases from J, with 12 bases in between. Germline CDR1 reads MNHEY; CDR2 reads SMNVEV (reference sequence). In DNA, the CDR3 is TGTGCCAGCAGTTTTTTAGGGGGGAGCTCCTACAATGAGCAGTTCTTC. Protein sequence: CASSFLGGSSYNEQFF.

The CDR3 bases are TGTGCCAGCAGGACCAACACTGAAGCTTTCTTT. Translation: CASRTNTEAFF. The V gene is TRBV6-5, the J gene TRBJ1-1; no reliable D call. The CDR3 loop spans 11 amino acids. CDR1 MNHEY and CDR2 SVGAGI come from the germline V gene. V was shortened by 6 bases and J by 2 bases, with 4 bases between the two germline ends.

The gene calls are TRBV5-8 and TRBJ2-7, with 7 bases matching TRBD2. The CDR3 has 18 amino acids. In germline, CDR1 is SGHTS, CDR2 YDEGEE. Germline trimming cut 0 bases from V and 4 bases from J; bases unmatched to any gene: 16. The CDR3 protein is CASSLGFLAVDLSYEQYF. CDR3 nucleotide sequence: TGTGCCAGCAGCTTGGGATTCCTAGCGGTGGATCTAAGTTACGAGCAGTACTTC.

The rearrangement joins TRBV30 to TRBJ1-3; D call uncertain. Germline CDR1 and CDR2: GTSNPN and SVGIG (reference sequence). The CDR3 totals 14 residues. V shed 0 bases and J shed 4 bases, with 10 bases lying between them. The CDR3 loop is CAWSVDYPGNTIYF. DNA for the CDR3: TGTGCCTGGAGTGTAGATTACCCCGGAAACACCATATATTTT.

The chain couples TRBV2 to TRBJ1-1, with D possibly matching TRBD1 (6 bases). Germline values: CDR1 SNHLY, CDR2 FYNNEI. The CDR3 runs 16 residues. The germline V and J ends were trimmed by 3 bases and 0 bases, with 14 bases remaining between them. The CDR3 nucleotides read TGTGCCAGCAGTGAGCTCTCGGGACATTTGAACACTGAAGCTTTCTTT. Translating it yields CASSELSGHLNTEAFF.

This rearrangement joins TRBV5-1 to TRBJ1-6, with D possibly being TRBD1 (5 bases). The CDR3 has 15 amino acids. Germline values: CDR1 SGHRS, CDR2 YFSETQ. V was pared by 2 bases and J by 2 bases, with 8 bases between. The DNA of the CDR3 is TGCGCCAGCAGCTTACAGGTTGCCTATAATTCACCCCTCCACTTT. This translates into CASSLQVAYNSPLHF.

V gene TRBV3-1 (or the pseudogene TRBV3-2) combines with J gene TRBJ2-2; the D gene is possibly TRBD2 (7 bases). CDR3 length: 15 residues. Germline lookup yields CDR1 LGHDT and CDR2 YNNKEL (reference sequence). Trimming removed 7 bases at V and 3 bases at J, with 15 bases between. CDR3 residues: CASTRVGGDTGELFF. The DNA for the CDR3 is TGTGCCAGCACCCGAGTAGGGGGGGACACCGGGGAGCTGTTTTTT.

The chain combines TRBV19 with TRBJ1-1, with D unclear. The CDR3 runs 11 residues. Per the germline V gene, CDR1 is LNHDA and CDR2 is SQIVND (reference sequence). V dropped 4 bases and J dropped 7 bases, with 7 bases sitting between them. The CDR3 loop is CASSNDFEAFF. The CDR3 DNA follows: TGTGCCAGTAGTAACGACTTTGAAGCTTTCTTT.

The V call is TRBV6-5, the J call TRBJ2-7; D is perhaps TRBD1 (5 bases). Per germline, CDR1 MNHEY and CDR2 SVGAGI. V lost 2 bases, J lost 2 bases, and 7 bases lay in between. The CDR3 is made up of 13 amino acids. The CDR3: CASSYDSTYEQYF. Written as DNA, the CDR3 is TGTGCCAGCAGTTACGACAGCACCTACGAGCAGTACTTC.

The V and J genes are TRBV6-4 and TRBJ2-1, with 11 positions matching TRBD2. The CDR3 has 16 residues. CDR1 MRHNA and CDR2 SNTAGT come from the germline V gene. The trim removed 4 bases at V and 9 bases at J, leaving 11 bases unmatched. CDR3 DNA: TGTGCCAGCAGTGCAGATGTAGCGGGAGGGGTAGGTGAGCAGTTCTTC. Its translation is CASSADVAGGVGEQFF.

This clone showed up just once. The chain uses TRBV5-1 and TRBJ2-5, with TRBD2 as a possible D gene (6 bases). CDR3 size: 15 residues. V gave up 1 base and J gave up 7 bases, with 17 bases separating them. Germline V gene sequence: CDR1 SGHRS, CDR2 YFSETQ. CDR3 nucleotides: TGCGCCAGCAGCTTGCTTTCCCGACTAGAGGGGACCCAGTACTTC. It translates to CASSLLSRLEGTQYF.

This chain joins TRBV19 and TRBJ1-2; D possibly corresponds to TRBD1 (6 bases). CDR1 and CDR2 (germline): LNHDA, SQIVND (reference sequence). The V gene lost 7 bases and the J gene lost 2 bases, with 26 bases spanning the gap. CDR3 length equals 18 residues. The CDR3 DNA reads TGTGCCAGTAAACCCACTGCTAATCAACAGGGTCGGAACTATGGCTACACCTTC. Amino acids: CASKPTANQQGRNYGYTF.

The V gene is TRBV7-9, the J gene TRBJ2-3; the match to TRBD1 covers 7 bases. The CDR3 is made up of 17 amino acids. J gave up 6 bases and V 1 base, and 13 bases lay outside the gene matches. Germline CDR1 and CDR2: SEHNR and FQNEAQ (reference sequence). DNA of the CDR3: TGTGCCAGCAGCTTAGACTCGACAGGGTTCTCTCCGGATACGCAGTATTTT. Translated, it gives CASSLDSTGFSPDTQYF. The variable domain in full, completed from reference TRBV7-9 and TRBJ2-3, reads DTGVSQNPRHKITKRGQNVTFRCDPISEHNRLYWYRQTLGQGPEFLTYFQNEAQLEKSRLLSDRFSAERPKGSFSTLEIQRTEQGDSAMYLCASSLDSTGFSPDTQYFGPGTRLTVL.

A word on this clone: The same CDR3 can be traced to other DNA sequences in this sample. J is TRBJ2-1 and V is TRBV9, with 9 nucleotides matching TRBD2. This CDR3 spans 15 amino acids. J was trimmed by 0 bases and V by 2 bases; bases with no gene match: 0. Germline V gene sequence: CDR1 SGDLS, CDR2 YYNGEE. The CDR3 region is CASSVSGSSYNEQFF. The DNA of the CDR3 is TGTGCCAGCAGCGTTAGCGGGAGCTCCTACAATGAGCAGTTCTTC.

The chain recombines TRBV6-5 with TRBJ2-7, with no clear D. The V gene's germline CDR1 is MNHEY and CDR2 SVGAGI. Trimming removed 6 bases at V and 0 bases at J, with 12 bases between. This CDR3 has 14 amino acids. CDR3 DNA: TGTGCCAGCAGAGGCCAGGAATTCTCCTACGAGCAGTACTTC. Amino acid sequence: CASRGQEFSYEQYF.

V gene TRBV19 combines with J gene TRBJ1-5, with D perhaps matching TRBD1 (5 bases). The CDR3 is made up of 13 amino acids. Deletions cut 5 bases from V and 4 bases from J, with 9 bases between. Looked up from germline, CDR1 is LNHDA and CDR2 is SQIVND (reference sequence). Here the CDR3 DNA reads TGTGCCAGTAGTCAGGGACTAAATCAGCCCCAGCATTTT. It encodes CASSQGLNQPQHF.

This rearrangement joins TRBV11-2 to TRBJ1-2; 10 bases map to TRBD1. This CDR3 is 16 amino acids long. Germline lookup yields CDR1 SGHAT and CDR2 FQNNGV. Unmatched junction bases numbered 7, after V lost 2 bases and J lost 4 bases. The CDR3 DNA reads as TGTGCCAGCAGCTTAAATGTCGGGACAGGGGCCTATGGCTACACCTTC. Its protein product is CASSLNVGTGAYGYTF.

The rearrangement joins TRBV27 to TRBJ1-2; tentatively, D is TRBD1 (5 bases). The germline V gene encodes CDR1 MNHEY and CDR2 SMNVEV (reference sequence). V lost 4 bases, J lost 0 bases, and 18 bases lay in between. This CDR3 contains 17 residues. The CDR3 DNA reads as TGTGCCAGCAGTTCGTCGACACGGCGGGGGACTAACTATGGCTACACCTTC. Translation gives CASSSSTRRGTNYGYTF.

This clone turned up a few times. CDR3 in DNA: TGTGCCACCACTTCGGGACTAGCGAACACCGGGGAGCTGTTTTTT. Its translation: CATTSGLANTGELFF. The chain carries TRBV24-1 and TRBJ2-2, with 8 bases lining up with TRBD2. The ends lost 8 bases at V and 0 bases at J; junction bases unmatched: 4. From germline, CDR1 is KGHDR and CDR2 SFDVKD. CDR3 length equals 15 residues.

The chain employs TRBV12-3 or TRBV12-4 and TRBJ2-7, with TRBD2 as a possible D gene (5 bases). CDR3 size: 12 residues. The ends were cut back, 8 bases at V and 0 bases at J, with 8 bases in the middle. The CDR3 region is CASGRDSYEQYF. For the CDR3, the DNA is TGTGCCAGCGGCCGGGACTCCTACGAGCAGTACTTC.

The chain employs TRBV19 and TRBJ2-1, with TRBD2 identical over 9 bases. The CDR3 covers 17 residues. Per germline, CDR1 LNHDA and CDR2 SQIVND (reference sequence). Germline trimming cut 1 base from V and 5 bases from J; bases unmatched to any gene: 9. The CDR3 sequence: CASSIGGGRVLNNEQFF. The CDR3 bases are TGTGCCAGTAGTATAGGAGGCGGGAGGGTCCTCAACAATGAGCAGTTCTTC.

The CDR3 nucleotides read TGTGCCAGCAGCTTAGGTGGGCAGGGCCTCTATGGCTACACCTTC. This encodes CASSLGGQGLYGYTF. This rearrangement joins TRBV7-2 to TRBJ1-2; a possible D gene is TRBD1 (5 bases). CDR1 and CDR2 (germline): SGHTA, FQGNSA. This CDR3 has 15 amino acids. V was clipped by 1 base and J by 4 bases, with 13 bases between them.

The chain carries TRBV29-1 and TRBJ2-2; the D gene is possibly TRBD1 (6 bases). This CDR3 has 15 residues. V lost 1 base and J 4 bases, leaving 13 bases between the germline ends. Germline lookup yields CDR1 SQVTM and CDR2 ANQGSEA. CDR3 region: CSVEGGQGATGELFF. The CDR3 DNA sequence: TGCAGCGTTGAAGGGGGGCAGGGTGCCACCGGGGAGCTGTTTTTT.

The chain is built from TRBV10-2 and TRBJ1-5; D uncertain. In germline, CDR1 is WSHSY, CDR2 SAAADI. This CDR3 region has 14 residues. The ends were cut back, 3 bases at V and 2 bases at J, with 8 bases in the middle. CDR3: CASSDWAGNQPQHF. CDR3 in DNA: TGCGCCAGCAGTGATTGGGCAGGCAATCAGCCCCAGCATTTT.

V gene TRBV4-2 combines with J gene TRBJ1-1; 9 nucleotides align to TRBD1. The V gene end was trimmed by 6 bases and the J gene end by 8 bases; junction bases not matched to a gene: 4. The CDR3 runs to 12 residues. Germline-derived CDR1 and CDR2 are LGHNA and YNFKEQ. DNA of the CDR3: TGTGCCAGCAGGACAGGGGGAAACGAAGCTTTCTTT. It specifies CASRTGGNEAFF.